Reported below is one T cell receptor beta chain. Its target is unknown. This specimen comes from a study of blood T cells in healthy people across ages. Regarding the study as a whole: Comparison with aged donors showed that long-lived donors had more naive CD4+ cells and higher diversity.

Then a second PCR, running roughly 7 to 11 cycles, was carried out with a sample-barcoded 5' primer and a J-beta primer mix. One entry per CDR3 protein results from TCRdb running MiXCR on the 5' RACE reads. Of about 1.5 million distinct CDR3 sequences listed, about 42% are singletons. For every donor, a draw yielded roughly 10 milliliters of peripheral blood. Losses at the gene ends were 5 bases for V and 6 bases for J; bases not matched to a gene: 9. The CDR3 sequence is 14 residues long. Germline V lookup: CDR1 MNHEY, CDR2 SVGAGI. The chain links TRBV6-5 to TRBJ1-2, with 7 bases lining up with TRBD1. The sequenced material came from blood. The TCR comes from a woman younger than 35 in good health. Here the CDR3 DNA reads TGTGCCAGCAGTCCGCCGGGCAGGGGGGATGGCTACACCTTC. This gives the protein CASSPPGRGDGYTF.